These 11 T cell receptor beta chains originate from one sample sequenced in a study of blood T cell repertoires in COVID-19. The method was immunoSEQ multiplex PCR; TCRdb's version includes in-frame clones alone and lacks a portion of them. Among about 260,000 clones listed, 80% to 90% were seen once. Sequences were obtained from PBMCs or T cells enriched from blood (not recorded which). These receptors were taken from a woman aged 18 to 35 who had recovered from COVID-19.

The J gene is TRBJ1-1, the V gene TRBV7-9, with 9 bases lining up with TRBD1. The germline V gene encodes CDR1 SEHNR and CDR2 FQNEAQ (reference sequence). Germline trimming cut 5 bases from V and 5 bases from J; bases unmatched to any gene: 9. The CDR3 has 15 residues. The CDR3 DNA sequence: TGTGCCAGCAGCGTCAGACAGGGGGAGAAGACTGAAGCTTTCTTT. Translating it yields CASSVRQGEKTEAFF. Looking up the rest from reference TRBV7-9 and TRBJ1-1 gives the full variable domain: DTGVSQNPRHKITKRGQNVTFRCDPISEHNRLYWYRQTLGQGPEFLTYFQNEAQLEKSRLLSDRFSAERPKGSFSTLEIQRTEQGDSAMYLCASSVRQGEKTEAFFGQGTRLTVV.

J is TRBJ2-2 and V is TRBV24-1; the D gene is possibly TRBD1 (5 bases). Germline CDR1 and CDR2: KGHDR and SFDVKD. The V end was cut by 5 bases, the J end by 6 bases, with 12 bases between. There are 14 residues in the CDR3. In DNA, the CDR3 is TGTGCCACCAGTGCTCCGACCAGGGCCGGGGAGCTGTTTTTT. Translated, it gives CATSAPTRAGELFF.

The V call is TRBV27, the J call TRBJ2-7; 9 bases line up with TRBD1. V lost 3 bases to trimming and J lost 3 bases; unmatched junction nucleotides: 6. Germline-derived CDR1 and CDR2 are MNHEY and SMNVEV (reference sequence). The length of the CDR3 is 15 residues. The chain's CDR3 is CASSFPGQGFYEQYF. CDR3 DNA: TGTGCCAGCAGTTTTCCGGGACAGGGTTTCTACGAGCAGTACTTC.

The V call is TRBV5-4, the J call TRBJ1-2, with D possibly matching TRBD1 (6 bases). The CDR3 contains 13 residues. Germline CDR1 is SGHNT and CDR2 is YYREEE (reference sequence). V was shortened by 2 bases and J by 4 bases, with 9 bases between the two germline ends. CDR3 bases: TGTGCCAGCAGCTTACAGGGTGGCTATGGCTACACCTTC. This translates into CASSLQGGYGYTF.

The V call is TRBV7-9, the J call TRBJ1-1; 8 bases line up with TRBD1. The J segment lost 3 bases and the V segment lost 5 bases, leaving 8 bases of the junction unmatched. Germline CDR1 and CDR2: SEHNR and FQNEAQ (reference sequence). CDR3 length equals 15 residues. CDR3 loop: CASSQDRAGHTEAFF. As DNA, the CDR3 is TGTGCCAGCAGCCAGGACAGGGCTGGGCACACTGAAGCTTTCTTT.

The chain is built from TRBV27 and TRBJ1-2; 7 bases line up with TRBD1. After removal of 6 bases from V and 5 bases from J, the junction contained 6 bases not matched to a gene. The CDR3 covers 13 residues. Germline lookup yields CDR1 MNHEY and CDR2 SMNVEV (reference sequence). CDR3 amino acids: CASSFRDSYGYTF. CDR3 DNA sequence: TGTGCCAGCAGCTTCCGGGACAGTTATGGCTACACCTTC.

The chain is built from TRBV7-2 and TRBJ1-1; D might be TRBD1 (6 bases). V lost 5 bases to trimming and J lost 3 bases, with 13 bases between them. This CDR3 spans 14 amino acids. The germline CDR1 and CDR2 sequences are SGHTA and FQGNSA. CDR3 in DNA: TGTGCCAGCAGCCTAGGGGGGCGGGACACTGAAGCTTTCTTT. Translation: CASSLGGRDTEAFF.

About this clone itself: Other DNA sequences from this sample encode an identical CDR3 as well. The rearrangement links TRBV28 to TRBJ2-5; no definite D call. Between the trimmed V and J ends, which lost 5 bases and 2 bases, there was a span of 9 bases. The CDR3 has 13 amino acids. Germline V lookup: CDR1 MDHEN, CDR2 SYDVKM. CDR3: CASSPGRQETQYF. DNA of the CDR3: TGTGCCAGCAGTCCCGGCAGGCAAGAGACCCAGTACTTC. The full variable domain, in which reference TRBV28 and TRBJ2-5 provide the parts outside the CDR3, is DVKVTQSSRYLVKRTGEKVFLECVQDMDHENMFWYRQDPGLGLRLIYFSYDVKMKEKGDIPEGYSVSREKKERFSLILESASTNQTSMYLCASSPGRQETQYFGPGTRLLVL.

In nucleotides, the CDR3 is TGTGCCAGCAGCGTAGCGCAGGGCCATACCTATGGCTACACCTTC. Its protein product is CASSVAQGHTYGYTF. The chain links TRBV9 to TRBJ1-2; a weak D match, TRBD1 (5 bases). This CDR3 region has 15 residues. Trimming left V 0 bases short and J 4 bases short, with 13 bases between. The V gene's germline CDR1 is SGDLS and CDR2 YYNGEE. The full variable domain, its missing parts supplied by reference TRBV9 and TRBJ1-2, is DSGVTQTPKHLITATGQRVTLRCSPRSGDLSVYWYQQSLDQGLQFLIQYYNGEERAKGNILERFSAQQFPDLHSELNLSSLELGDSALYFCASSVAQGHTYGYTFGSGTRLTVV.

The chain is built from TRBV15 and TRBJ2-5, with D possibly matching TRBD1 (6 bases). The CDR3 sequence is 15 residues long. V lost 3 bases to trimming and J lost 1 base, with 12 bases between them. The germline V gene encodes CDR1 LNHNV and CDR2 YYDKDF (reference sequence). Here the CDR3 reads CATSSGQPPQETQYF. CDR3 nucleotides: TGTGCCACCAGCAGCGGACAGCCACCCCAAGAGACCCAGTACTTC.

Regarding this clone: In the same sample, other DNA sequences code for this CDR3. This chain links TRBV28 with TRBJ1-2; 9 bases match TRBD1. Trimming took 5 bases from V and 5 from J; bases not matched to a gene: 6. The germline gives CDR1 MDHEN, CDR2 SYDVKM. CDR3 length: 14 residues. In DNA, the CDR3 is TGTGCCAGCAGTAGTGGACAGGGGACGTATGGCTACACCTTC. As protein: CASSSGQGTYGYTF.